This TCR beta chain originates from a study of long-term antiretroviral therapy in people with HIV. Broader study findings: Versus controls, repertoires in people with HIV had narrower CDR3 length ranges. Post-ART samples showed increased diversity that remained below transplant donor control levels.

This CDR3 is built from 15 residues. Trimming removed 3 bases at V and 4 bases at J, with 14 bases between. Looked up from germline, CDR1 is SGDLS and CDR2 is YYNGEE. Remarks on this clone: Its antigen is not known.

Sequencing used immunoSEQ v3.0 at survey level. Only in-frame clones appear in the TCRdb table, and some are missing; sequencing was by immunoSEQ multiplex PCR. The sample has 25,000 to 35,000 clones, 80% to 95% seen once; the top ten hold more than 4%. The chain has TRBV9 and TRBJ1-5; D is possibly TRBD1 (5 bases). The input for sequencing was unsorted PBMCs, taken more than 5 years after starting antiretroviral therapy. The TCR comes from a woman aged 40 to 50 with HIV. CDR3 nucleotide sequence: TGTGCCAGCAGCGAGGGGCTGGTAGGGAATCAGCCCCAGCATTTT. Its translation: CASSEGLVGNQPQHF.